The 8 T cell receptor beta chains presented below share a single source sample, sequenced in a study of human T cells and chemical hapten exposure. Time point given: pre-sensitization, week 0. The treatment here: therapeutic diphenylcyclopropenone sensitization with weekly scalp DPC. TCRdb re-analysed the RACE reads in MiXCR, keeping a single row per CDR3 protein. In the table there are roughly 100,000 distinct CDR3 sequences, 10% to 12% of which are singletons. Specimen: whole blood, collected in connection with sensitization to the hapten diphenylcyclopropenone (DPC). Receptors originate from a woman aged 60-75 years with alopecia areata. Some clones in this sample may be carry-over from other donors' samples.

This clonotype was detected a few times. V gene TRBV3-1 combines with J gene TRBJ2-4; weak D call: TRBD1 (6 bases). Germline V gene sequence: CDR1 LGHDT, CDR2 YNNKEL (reference sequence). V was cut by 1 base and J by 6 bases, with 10 bases left in between. The CDR3 extends over 14 amino acids. The CDR3 DNA is TGTGCCAGCAGCCAAGGGACAGAACTAAACATTCAGTACTTC. Protein: CASSQGTELNIQYF. The full variable domain, in which reference TRBV3-1 and TRBJ2-4 provide the parts outside the CDR3, is DTAVSQTPKYLVTQMGNDKSIKCEQNLGHDTMYWYKQDSKKFLKIMFSYNNKELIINETVPNRFSPKSPDKAHLNLHINSLELGDSAVYFCASSQGTELNIQYFGAGTRLSVL.

This clonotype was observed a handful of times. CDR3 sequence reads: CATNTYGTNYGYTF. The CDR3 DNA follows: TGTGCCACAAACACTTACGGTACTAACTATGGCTACACCTTC. The V call is TRBV12-3 or TRBV12-4, the J call TRBJ1-2; unclear D gene. The V end lost 10 bases, the J end lost 0 bases, and 15 bases lay between the germline ends. The CDR3 is 14 residues long.

This clonotype turned up a few times. This rearrangement joins TRBV4-2 to TRBJ1-1; 8 bases are shared with TRBD1. The V gene end was trimmed by 4 bases and the J gene end by 4 bases; junction bases not matched to a gene: 11. This CDR3 contains 16 residues. In germline, CDR1 is LGHNA, CDR2 YNFKEQ. The CDR3 region is CASSRLGDTGGTEAFF. The CDR3 DNA follows: TGTGCCAGCAGCCGATTAGGCGACACAGGGGGCACTGAAGCTTTCTTT.

This clonotype showed up just once. A clone one base away is much larger, so this may be a read error. The V gene is TRBV11-2, the J gene TRBJ1-2; a possible D gene is TRBD1 (6 bases). The V end lost 5 bases, the J end lost 0 bases, and 13 bases lay between the germline ends. The CDR3 consists of 15 residues. Looked up from germline, CDR1 is SGHAT and CDR2 is FQNNGV. The chain's CDR3 is CASSHGQPTNYGYTF. The CDR3 coding sequence is TGTGCCAGCAGCCATGGACAGCCAACTAACTATGGCTACACCTTC.

This clonotype came up many times. This chain connects TRBV7-8 to TRBJ2-1, with D perhaps matching TRBD2 (6 bases). CDR1 SGHVS and CDR2 FQNEAQ come from the germline V gene. The CDR3 loop spans 15 amino acids. Trimming pared 5 bases from V and 9 bases from J, leaving 20 bases between. In DNA, the CDR3 is TGTGCCAGCAGCACTACCCGGGCGGGAAGGATTGAGCAGTTCTTC. The encoded protein is CASSTTRAGRIEQFF.

This clonotype was found many times. The rearrangement joins TRBV12-3 or TRBV12-4 to TRBJ2-1; 12 bases are a match to TRBD1. CDR3 length equals 15 residues. V trimming: 5 bases; J trimming: 10 bases; junction bases outside the gene matches: 9. In nucleotides, the CDR3 is TGTGCCAGCAGTGATCCGGGACAGGGGGCAGGGGAGCAGTTCTTC. It codes for CASSDPGQGAGEQFF.

This clonotype was counted between two and nine times. The chain carries TRBV5-1 and TRBJ2-1; 15 nucleotides match TRBD2. With V trimmed by 2 bases and J by 8 bases, 8 bases remained unmatched. There are 17 residues in the CDR3. Germline assignment: CDR1 SGHRS and CDR2 YFSETQ. Here the CDR3 reads CASSLGTSGGFRDEQFF. The CDR3 region has the DNA TGCGCCAGCAGCTTAGGGACTAGCGGGGGGTTTCGAGATGAGCAGTTCTTC.

The J gene is TRBJ1-1, the V gene TRBV5-1; D possibly corresponds to TRBD1 (5 bases). Germline V lookup: CDR1 SGHRS, CDR2 YFSETQ. Trimming shortened V by 0 bases and J by 1 base, and 10 bases separated the two germline ends. This CDR3 has 15 amino acids. The CDR3: CASSLAGDPNTEAFF. The CDR3 bases are TGCGCCAGCAGCTTGGCCGGGGACCCGAACACTGAAGCTTTCTTT.